This section outlines one T cell receptor beta chain sequence together with its context. The sample is drawn from a study of T cell responses to AZD1222 COVID-19 vaccine. Sequencing used immunoSEQ multiplex PCR; TCRdb keeps in-frame clones, though not all of them. In the table there are roughly 85,000 clones, around 90% of which are singletons. Trimming pared 2 bases from V and 6 bases from J, leaving 11 bases between. The CDR3 contains 14 residues. Germline V gives CDR1 SGHVS, CDR2 FQNEAQ. Sequenced material: peripheral blood, taken on day 0 of MenACWY control vaccination. The source is an adult in good health. V gene TRBV7-8 combines with J gene TRBJ1-3; D perhaps matches TRBD1 (5 bases). CDR3: CASSLPGRENTIYF. CDR3 in DNA: TGTGCCAGCAGCTTACCGGGGCGGGAAAACACCATATATTTT.